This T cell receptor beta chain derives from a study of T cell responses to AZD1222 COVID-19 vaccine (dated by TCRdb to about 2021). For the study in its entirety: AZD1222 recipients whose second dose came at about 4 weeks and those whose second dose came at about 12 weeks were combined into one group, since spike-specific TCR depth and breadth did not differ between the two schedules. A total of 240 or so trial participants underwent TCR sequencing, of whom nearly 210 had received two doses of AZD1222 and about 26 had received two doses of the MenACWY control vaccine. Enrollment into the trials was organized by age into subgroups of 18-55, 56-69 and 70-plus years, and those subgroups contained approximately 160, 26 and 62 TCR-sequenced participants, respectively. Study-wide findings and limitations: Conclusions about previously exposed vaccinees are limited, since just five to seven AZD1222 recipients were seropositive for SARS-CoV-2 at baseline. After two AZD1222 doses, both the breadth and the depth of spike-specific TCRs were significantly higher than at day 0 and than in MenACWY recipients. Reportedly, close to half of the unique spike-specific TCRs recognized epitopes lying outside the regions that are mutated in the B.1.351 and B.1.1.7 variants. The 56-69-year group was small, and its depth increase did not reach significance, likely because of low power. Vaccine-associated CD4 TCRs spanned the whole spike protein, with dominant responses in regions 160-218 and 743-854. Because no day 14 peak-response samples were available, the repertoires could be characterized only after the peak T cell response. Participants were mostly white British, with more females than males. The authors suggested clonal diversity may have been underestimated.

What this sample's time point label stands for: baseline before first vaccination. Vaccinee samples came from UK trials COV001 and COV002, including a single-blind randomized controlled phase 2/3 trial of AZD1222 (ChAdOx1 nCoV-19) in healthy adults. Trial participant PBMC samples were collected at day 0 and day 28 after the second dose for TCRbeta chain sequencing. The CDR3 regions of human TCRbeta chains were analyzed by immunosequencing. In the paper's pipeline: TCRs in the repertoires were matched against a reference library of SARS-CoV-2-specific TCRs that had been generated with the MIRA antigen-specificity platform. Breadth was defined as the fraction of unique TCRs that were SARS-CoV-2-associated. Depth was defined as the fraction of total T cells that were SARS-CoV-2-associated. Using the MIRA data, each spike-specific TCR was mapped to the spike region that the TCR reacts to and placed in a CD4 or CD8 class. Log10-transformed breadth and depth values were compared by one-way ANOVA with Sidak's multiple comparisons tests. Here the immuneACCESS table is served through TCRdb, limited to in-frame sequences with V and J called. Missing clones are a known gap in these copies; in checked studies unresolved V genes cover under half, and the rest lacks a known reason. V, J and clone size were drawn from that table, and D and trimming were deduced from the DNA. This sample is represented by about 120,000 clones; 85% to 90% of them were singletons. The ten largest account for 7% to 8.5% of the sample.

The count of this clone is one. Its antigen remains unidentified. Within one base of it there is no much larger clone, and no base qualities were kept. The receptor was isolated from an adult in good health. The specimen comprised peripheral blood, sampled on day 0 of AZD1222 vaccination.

For the CDR3, the sequence is CASTVTHRTSTDTQYF. The DNA is TGTGCCAGCACCGTCACGCACAGGACTAGCACAGATACGCAGTATTTT. The V and J genes are TRBV28 and TRBJ2-3; the D element could tentatively be TRBD1 or TRBD2, as 5 bases agree for each. The cysteine opens and the phenylalanine closes a CDR3 of 16 amino acids. Only the CDR3 portion is preserved as DNA: 48 bases, with reading frame beginning at the first base. The germline V gene encodes CDR1 MDHEN and CDR2 SYDVKM. The V end loses 7 bases and the J end loses 0 bases, and a stretch of 17 bases separates them.